This T cell receptor (beta chain) was identified during a study of OX40 agonist ivuxolimab in advanced cancers. Looked up from germline, CDR1 is MNHNS and CDR2 is SASEGT. The CDR3 is 15 amino acids. V was trimmed by 1 base and J by 5 bases, leaving 13 bases between them. This clone was counted only a few times. Here immunoSEQ multiplex PCR was the method, and the copy in TCRdb shows in-frame clones only, minus some. The sample contains about 62,000 clones, approximately 81% of which appear only once. This sequence joins TRBV6-1 and TRBJ2-3; D is perhaps TRBD2 (6 bases). The specimen was CD4+ or CD8+ T cells sorted from blood, collected in a trial of the OX40 agonist ivuxolimab. The source of this sequence is an adult with an advanced solid tumor such as melanoma, head and neck, liver or kidney cancer. CDR3 sequence (DNA): TGTGCCAGCAGTGAAGAGGACGGAGGGGTAGATACGCAGTATTTT. Translation: CASSEEDGGVDTQYF.